Sequencing of this T cell receptor (beta chain) was carried out in a study of CD8 T cells in ankylosing spondylitis. Study-level points and caveats: In ankylosing spondylitis blood, a motif of 7 to 9 highly homologous TCR beta variants appeared characteristic. Reported data indicate significant enrichment of disease-linked clones within matched ankylosing spondylitis synovial fluid.

One entry per CDR3 protein, called by TCRdb with MiXCR from the 5' RACE reads. This repertoire shows roughly 91,000 distinct CDR3 sequences, about 8.5% found once; its top ten account for 9.9%. This clonotype was observed at least ten times. Its antigen is still unknown. In germline, CDR1 is SNHLY, CDR2 FYNNEI. This CDR3 region has 14 residues. V was clipped by 6 bases and J by 1 base, with 13 bases between them. J is TRBJ2-7 and V is TRBV2, with D possibly TRBD1 on 6 matching bases. The clonotype originates from a male donor with ankylosing spondylitis or in good health (not recorded which). Specimen: blood, either unsorted or a sorted T cell fraction (not recorded which). The CDR3 loop is CASSERTVSYEQYF. Here the CDR3 DNA reads TGTGCCAGCAGCGAACGGACAGTTTCCTACGAGCAGTACTTC.